Listed below are T cell receptor beta chains from one sample, sequenced in a study of shared clonotypes between healthy human individuals. Profiling relied on immunoSEQ multiplex PCR, and the TCRdb table lists in-frame clones only, not all of them. The profile shows 2 million to 3 million clones, approximately 94% of them singletons. Input material: naive CD4+ T cells sorted from blood. The receptors derive from a man between 18 and 35 years old in good health. Both conserved end residues are part of each CDR3. The order of the fields is J gene, V gene, D gene, clone size, CDR3 DNA, CDR3 protein. D genes are given only for firm matches. Only part of the rows carry a size: once, few, many, or a class if the clone is expanded.

j_gene: TRBJ2-7
v_gene: TRBV29-1
d_gene: -
abundance: -
CDR3nt: TGCAGCGTTGTGTTCAGTTCTTCCAACGTCTACGAGCAGTACTTC
CDR3aa: CSVVFSSSNVYEQYF

j_gene: TRBJ2-7
v_gene: TRBV7-5
d_gene: -
abundance: -
CDR3nt: TGTGCCAGAAGCTTTGGGGACAGGGGACCGTCAGAACAGAGGCCATACTACGAGCAGTACTTC
CDR3aa: CARSFGDRGPSEQRPYYEQYF

j_gene: TRBJ1-2
v_gene: TRBV7-2
d_gene: -
abundance: -
CDR3nt: TGTGCCAGCAGCTTAACTTATGGCTACACCTTC
CDR3aa: CASSLTYGYTF

j_gene: TRBJ1-3
v_gene: TRBV6-5
d_gene: -
abundance: -
CDR3nt: TGTGCCAGCAGCGACGGGAGGGGAAGGGGAAACACCATATATTTT
CDR3aa: CASSDGRGRGNTIYF

j_gene: TRBJ2-7
v_gene: TRBV7-6
d_gene: -
abundance: -
CDR3nt: TGTGCCAGCAGCTTAGAGGACAACTACGAGCAGTACTTC
CDR3aa: CASSLEDNYEQYF

j_gene: TRBJ1-2
v_gene: TRBV5-4
d_gene: -
abundance: once
CDR3nt: TGTGCCAGCAGCTTGAAAAGTGGATCGGGGAACTATGGCTACACCTTC
CDR3aa: CASSLKSGSGNYGYTF

j_gene: TRBJ2-1
v_gene: TRBV6-5
d_gene: TRBD2
abundance: -
CDR3nt: TGTGCCAGCAGACCCGGGGGGGCTTACAATGAGCAGTTCTTC
CDR3aa: CASRPGGAYNEQFF

j_gene: TRBJ1-4
v_gene: TRBV6-1
d_gene: -
abundance: -
CDR3nt: TGTGCCAGCAGTGAGGGGGTTACAGGGATGGGTAATGAAAAACTGTTTTTT
CDR3aa: CASSEGVTGMGNEKLFF

j_gene: TRBJ1-1
v_gene: TRBV2
d_gene: -
abundance: -
CDR3nt: TGTGCCAGCAGTAGACATTTAGAGGTGAACACTGAAGCTTTCTTT
CDR3aa: CASSRHLEVNTEAFF

j_gene: TRBJ2-5
v_gene: TRBV18
d_gene: TRBD2
abundance: -
CDR3nt: TGTGCCAGCTCGAGAGCGGGGATACCTCAAGAGACCCAGTACTTC
CDR3aa: CASSRAGIPQETQYF

j_gene: TRBJ1-2
v_gene: TRBV5-1
d_gene: -
abundance: -
CDR3nt: TGCGCCAGCAGCTTGTTCTCCAACGAGGGAAACTATGGCTACACCTTC
CDR3aa: CASSLFSNEGNYGYTF

j_gene: TRBJ1-6
v_gene: TRBV11-2
d_gene: -
abundance: -
CDR3nt: TGTGCCAGCAGCTTAGAGGACAGTAGGAATTCACCCCTCCACTTT
CDR3aa: CASSLEDSRNSPLHF

j_gene: TRBJ2-4
v_gene: TRBV19
d_gene: -
abundance: -
CDR3nt: TGTGCCAGTAGTACCCAGGGGAATCTGGCCAAAAACATTCAGTACTTC
CDR3aa: CASSTQGNLAKNIQYF

j_gene: TRBJ2-4
v_gene: TRBV2
d_gene: TRBD1
abundance: -
CDR3nt: TGTGCCAGCACGGACAGGGGGGGGTCCAAAAACATTCAGTACTTC
CDR3aa: CASTDRGGSKNIQYF

j_gene: TRBJ1-1
v_gene: TRBV30
d_gene: TRBD1
abundance: -
CDR3nt: TGTGCCTGGAGCCACACAGGGGGTAGCACTGAAGCTTTCTTT
CDR3aa: CAWSHTGGSTEAFF

j_gene: TRBJ2-5
v_gene: TRBV4-1
d_gene: -
abundance: -
CDR3nt: TGCGCCAGCAGCCTCATCTACCAGAACTGGACCCAGTACTTC
CDR3aa: CASSLIYQNWTQYF

j_gene: TRBJ2-7
v_gene: TRBV2
d_gene: TRBD1
abundance: -
CDR3nt: TGTGCCAGCGAAACCTTACCCGGGACAGGGCCTAATAACGAGCAGTACTTC
CDR3aa: CASETLPGTGPNNEQYF

j_gene: TRBJ2-5
v_gene: TRBV27
d_gene: TRBD1
abundance: -
CDR3nt: TGTGCCAGCACCCTCAGGGGGCACCAAGAGACCCAGTACTTC
CDR3aa: CASTLRGHQETQYF

j_gene: TRBJ1-1
v_gene: TRBV18
d_gene: -
abundance: few
CDR3nt: TGTGCCAGCTCACCGGGTCTTTCGGGCACTGAAGCTTTCTTT
CDR3aa: CASSPGLSGTEAFF

j_gene: TRBJ2-5
v_gene: TRBV7-2
d_gene: -
abundance: once
CDR3nt: TGTGCCAGCAGCGCGACCCGGGGCAACCTCCCAGGGACCCAGTACTTC
CDR3aa: CASSATRGNLPGTQYF

j_gene: TRBJ1-5
v_gene: TRBV19
d_gene: TRBD1
abundance: -
CDR3nt: TGTGCCAGTAGTATGATGGCAGGGGGCCCCGGTCAGCCCCAGCATTTT
CDR3aa: CASSMMAGGPGQPQHF

j_gene: TRBJ1-4
v_gene: TRBV6-1
d_gene: -
abundance: -
CDR3nt: TGTGCCAGCAGTGAAAGAAGGGGAACTAATGAAAAACTGTTTTTT
CDR3aa: CASSERRGTNEKLFF

j_gene: TRBJ1-2
v_gene: TRBV10-3
d_gene: -
abundance: -
CDR3nt: TGTGCCATCAGTGAGTCGGAGGGTCGGGAATATGGCTACACCTTC
CDR3aa: CAISESEGREYGYTF

j_gene: TRBJ1-1
v_gene: TRBV6-6
d_gene: -
abundance: once
CDR3nt: TGTGCCAGCAGTGACACCCTGGGTCCTGAAGCTTTCTTT
CDR3aa: CASSDTLGPEAFF

j_gene: TRBJ1-5
v_gene: TRBV6-4
d_gene: -
abundance: -
CDR3nt: TGTGCCAGCAGTCGGTATCCCTCCAATCAGCCCCAGCATTTT
CDR3aa: CASSRYPSNQPQHF

j_gene: TRBJ1-1
v_gene: TRBV2
d_gene: -
abundance: -
CDR3nt: TGTGCCAGCAGTGAAGCGCGCCCCGGAAACACTGAAGCTTTCTTT
CDR3aa: CASSEARPGNTEAFF

j_gene: TRBJ2-7
v_gene: TRBV10-2
d_gene: -
abundance: -
CDR3nt: TGCGCCAGCAGCCCAGGGTGGCCCTACGAGCAGTACTTC
CDR3aa: CASSPGWPYEQYF

j_gene: TRBJ2-7
v_gene: TRBV29-1
d_gene: TRBD2
abundance: once
CDR3nt: TGCAGCGTTGACTCTTCTAGCGGGTCCTACGAGCAGTACTTC
CDR3aa: CSVDSSSGSYEQYF

j_gene: TRBJ2-3
v_gene: TRBV5-4
d_gene: -
abundance: -
CDR3nt: TGTGCCAGCAGCCAAGAAGGGGGTCGCTGGGATACGCAGTATTTT
CDR3aa: CASSQEGGRWDTQYF

j_gene: TRBJ1-4
v_gene: TRBV19
d_gene: -
abundance: -
CDR3nt: TGTGCCAGTGGATACGGACAGACTAATGAAAAACTGTTTTTT
CDR3aa: CASGYGQTNEKLFF

j_gene: TRBJ2-1
v_gene: TRBV7-8
d_gene: TRBD2
abundance: -
CDR3nt: TGTGCCAGCAGCTTTAGCGGACTAGCGGGGGTATACAATGAGCAGTTCTTC
CDR3aa: CASSFSGLAGVYNEQFF

j_gene: TRBJ1-5
v_gene: TRBV7-9
d_gene: -
abundance: once
CDR3nt: TGTGCCAGCAGCTTAGTCATTGGCGAGGGCAATCAGCCCCAGCATTTT
CDR3aa: CASSLVIGEGNQPQHF

j_gene: TRBJ2-1
v_gene: TRBV6-4
d_gene: TRBD2
abundance: once
CDR3nt: TGTGCCAGCAGTGACAATAGCGGGGGGAGAAATGAGCAGTTCTTC
CDR3aa: CASSDNSGGRNEQFF

j_gene: TRBJ1-1
v_gene: TRBV6-1
d_gene: -
abundance: -
CDR3nt: TGTGCCAGCAGCCAGGTCGGGGGTACTGAAGCTTTCTTT
CDR3aa: CASSQVGGTEAFF

j_gene: TRBJ2-3
v_gene: TRBV15
d_gene: -
abundance: -
CDR3nt: TGTGCCACCAGCCGCCACAGGGAAGGGGCAGATACGCAGTATTTT
CDR3aa: CATSRHREGADTQYF

j_gene: TRBJ1-6
v_gene: TRBV19
d_gene: -
abundance: -
CDR3nt: TGTGCCAGTAGTCCGGGTACCGGGTCCAATTCACCCCTCCACTTT
CDR3aa: CASSPGTGSNSPLHF

j_gene: TRBJ2-7
v_gene: TRBV11-2
d_gene: TRBD1
abundance: -
CDR3nt: TGTGCCAGCAGCATCGAGACAGGGGTAGGCTACGAGCAGTACTTC
CDR3aa: CASSIETGVGYEQYF

j_gene: TRBJ2-3
v_gene: TRBV7-9
d_gene: -
abundance: -
CDR3nt: TGTGCCAGCCAACTTGTTACTAGCACAGATACGCAGTATTTT
CDR3aa: CASQLVTSTDTQYF

j_gene: TRBJ2-7
v_gene: TRBV19
d_gene: TRBD2
abundance: -
CDR3nt: TGTGCCAGTAGTGGTGGACTAGCGGGATACGAGCAGTACTTC
CDR3aa: CASSGGLAGYEQYF

j_gene: TRBJ2-5
v_gene: TRBV18
d_gene: TRBD1
abundance: -
CDR3nt: TGTGCCAGCTCACCGGGAGCGGGACAGGGAGGGGAGACCCAGTACTTC
CDR3aa: CASSPGAGQGGETQYF

j_gene: TRBJ1-1
v_gene: TRBV9
d_gene: -
abundance: few
CDR3nt: TGTGCCAGCAGCGTAGGGGCGGCCATGAACACTGAAGCTTTCTTT
CDR3aa: CASSVGAAMNTEAFF